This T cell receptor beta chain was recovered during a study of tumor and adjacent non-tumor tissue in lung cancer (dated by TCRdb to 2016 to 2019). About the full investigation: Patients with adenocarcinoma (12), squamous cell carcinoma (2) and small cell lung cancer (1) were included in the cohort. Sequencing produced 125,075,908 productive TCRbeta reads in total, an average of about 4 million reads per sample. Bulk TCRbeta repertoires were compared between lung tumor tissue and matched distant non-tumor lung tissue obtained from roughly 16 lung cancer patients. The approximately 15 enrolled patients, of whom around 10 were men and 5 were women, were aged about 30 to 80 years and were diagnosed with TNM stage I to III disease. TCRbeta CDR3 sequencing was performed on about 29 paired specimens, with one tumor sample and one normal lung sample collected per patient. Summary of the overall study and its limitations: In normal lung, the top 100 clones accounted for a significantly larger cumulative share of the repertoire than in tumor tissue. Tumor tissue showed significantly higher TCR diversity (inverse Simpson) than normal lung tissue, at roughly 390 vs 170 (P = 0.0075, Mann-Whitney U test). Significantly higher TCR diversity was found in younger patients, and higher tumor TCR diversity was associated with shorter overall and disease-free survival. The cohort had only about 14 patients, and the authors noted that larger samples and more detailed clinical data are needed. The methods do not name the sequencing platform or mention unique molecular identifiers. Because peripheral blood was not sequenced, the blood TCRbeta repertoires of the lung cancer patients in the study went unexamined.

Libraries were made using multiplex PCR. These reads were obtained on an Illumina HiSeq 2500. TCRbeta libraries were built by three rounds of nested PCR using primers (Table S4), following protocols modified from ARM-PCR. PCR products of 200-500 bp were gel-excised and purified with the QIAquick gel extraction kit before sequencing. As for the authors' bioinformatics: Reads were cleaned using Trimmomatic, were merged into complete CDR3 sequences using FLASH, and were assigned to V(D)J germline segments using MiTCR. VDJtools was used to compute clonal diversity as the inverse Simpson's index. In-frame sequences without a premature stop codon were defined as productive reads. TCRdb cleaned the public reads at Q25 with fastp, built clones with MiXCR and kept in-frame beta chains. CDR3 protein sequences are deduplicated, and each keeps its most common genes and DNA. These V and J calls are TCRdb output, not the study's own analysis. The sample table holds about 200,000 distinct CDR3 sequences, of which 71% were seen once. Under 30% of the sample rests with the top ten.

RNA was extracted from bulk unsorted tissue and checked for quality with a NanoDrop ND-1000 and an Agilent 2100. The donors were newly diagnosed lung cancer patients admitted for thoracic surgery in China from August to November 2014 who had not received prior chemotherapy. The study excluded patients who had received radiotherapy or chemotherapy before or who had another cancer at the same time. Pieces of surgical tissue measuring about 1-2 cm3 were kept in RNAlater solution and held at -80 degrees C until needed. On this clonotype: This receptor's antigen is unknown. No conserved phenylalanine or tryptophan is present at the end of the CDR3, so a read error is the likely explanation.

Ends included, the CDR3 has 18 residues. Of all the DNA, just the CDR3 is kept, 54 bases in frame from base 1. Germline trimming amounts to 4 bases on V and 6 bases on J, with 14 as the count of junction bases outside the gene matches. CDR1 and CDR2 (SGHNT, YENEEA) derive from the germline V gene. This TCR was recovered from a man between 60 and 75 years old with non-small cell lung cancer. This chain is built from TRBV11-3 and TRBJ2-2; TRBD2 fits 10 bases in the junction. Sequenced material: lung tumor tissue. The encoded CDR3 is CASSSRGAGGYGAGELFS. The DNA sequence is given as TGTGCCAGCAGCTCCCGGGGAGCGGGAGGGTACGGAGCCGGGGAGCTGTTTTCT.